These T cell receptor beta chains were read from a single sample in a study of radiotherapy plus CTLA-4 blockade in lung cancer. Libraries were prepared by immunoSEQ multiplex PCR; TCRdb keeps only in-frame clonotypes and omits some of them. The sample shows about 44,000 clones, roughly four fifths of them seen only once. This sample comprised peripheral blood, obtained from a patient treated with radiotherapy plus ipilimumab. All receptors come from a human donor with non-small cell lung cancer whose response to radiotherapy plus ipilimumab could not be evaluated. The CDR3 runs from the conserved cysteine through the conserved F or W. Fields, in order: J gene, clone size, V gene, CDR3 protein. The listing skips clone size in some rows; elsewhere it reads once, few, many or a size class.

j_call: TRBJ1-5; clone_size: once; v_call: TRBV15; cdr3_aa: CATSRDRGGANQPQHF
j_call: TRBJ1-5; clone_size: -; v_call: TRBV4-1; cdr3_aa: CASSQGTGGASNQPQHF
j_call: TRBJ2-7; clone_size: -; v_call: TRBV21-1; cdr3_aa: CASRVGQGGYEQYF
j_call: TRBJ2-2; clone_size: -; v_call: TRBV5-5; cdr3_aa: CASSSRTGGTGELFF
j_call: TRBJ1-2; clone_size: few; v_call: TRBV29-1; cdr3_aa: CSGGGQGASSYGYTF
j_call: TRBJ2-7; clone_size: once; v_call: TRBV6-5; cdr3_aa: CASSQAGTGIYEQYF
j_call: TRBJ2-7; clone_size: -; v_call: TRBV10-3; cdr3_aa: CAISAGGSITYEQYF
j_call: TRBJ2-7; clone_size: -; v_call: TRBV7-2; cdr3_aa: CASSPGRESEQYF
j_call: TRBJ2-3; clone_size: -; v_call: TRBV27; cdr3_aa: CASSSRLAGGSTDTQYF
j_call: TRBJ1-3; clone_size: few; v_call: TRBV2; cdr3_aa: CACRQGSGNTIYF
j_call: TRBJ2-7; clone_size: -; v_call: TRBV5-1; cdr3_aa: CASKTGGSSYEQYF
j_call: TRBJ2-5; clone_size: -; v_call: TRBV7-3; cdr3_aa: CASSLGTIRQETQYF
j_call: TRBJ2-7; clone_size: -; v_call: TRBV18; cdr3_aa: CASSPAGLVEGEQYF
j_call: TRBJ1-4; clone_size: -; v_call: TRBV19; cdr3_aa: CASSISLTGFNEKLFF
j_call: TRBJ1-2; clone_size: few; v_call: TRBV28; cdr3_aa: CATVPRGLIGYGYTF
j_call: TRBJ2-5; clone_size: -; v_call: TRBV2; cdr3_aa: CASQRGTQETQYF
j_call: TRBJ2-7; clone_size: few; v_call: TRBV27; cdr3_aa: CASTTYEQYF
j_call: TRBJ2-5; clone_size: -; v_call: TRBV5-8; cdr3_aa: CASSLMGSAAETQYF
j_call: TRBJ1-2; clone_size: -; v_call: TRBV4-2; cdr3_aa: CASSQEDKSNYGYTF
j_call: TRBJ2-2; clone_size: -; v_call: TRBV2; cdr3_aa: CASSLLAGGPGELFF
j_call: TRBJ2-1; clone_size: few; v_call: TRBV5-1; cdr3_aa: CASSLVAGGPRNEQFF
j_call: TRBJ2-7; clone_size: few; v_call: TRBV9; cdr3_aa: CASSVAGTGASYEQYF
j_call: TRBJ2-5; clone_size: once; v_call: TRBV7-2; cdr3_aa: CASSVGQGGETQYF
j_call: TRBJ2-7; clone_size: -; v_call: TRBV5-4; cdr3_aa: CASSFQGEVYEQYF
j_call: -; clone_size: -; v_call: TRBV7-9; cdr3_aa: CASSYLRAQGSYEQYF
j_call: TRBJ2-3; clone_size: -; v_call: TRBV27; cdr3_aa: CASSPGTSGTDTQYF
j_call: TRBJ2-2; clone_size: -; v_call: TRBV11-1; cdr3_aa: CASSLGTGSGELFF
j_call: TRBJ1-5; clone_size: -; v_call: TRBV28; cdr3_aa: CASSLSSWQSNQPQHF
j_call: TRBJ1-1; clone_size: -; v_call: TRBV7-2; cdr3_aa: CASSSQLVNTEAFF
j_call: TRBJ1-2; clone_size: -; v_call: TRBV11-2; cdr3_aa: CASSRQRNYGYTF
j_call: TRBJ1-1; clone_size: -; v_call: TRBV14; cdr3_aa: CASSQDEGYGGNTEAFF